Listed here are 29 T cell receptor beta chains from one sample, sequenced in a study of T cells in Graves' hyperthyroidism and ophthalmopathy. TCR beta CDR3 regions were amplified from RNA. During a first-round RT-PCR of the TCR CDR3, the HTBI primer set was used. TCRdb fed the multiplex PCR reads into MiXCR, producing one record per CDR3 protein. The sample carries around 700,000 distinct CDR3 sequences, 35% recorded once. The sequencing sample was made of blood. All receptors come from a woman in her forties with Graves' hyperthyroidism.

There are many counts of this clonotype. V is TRBV4-3 and J is TRBJ1-2; D gene ambiguous. V lost 0 bases, J lost 6 bases, and 8 bases lay in between. The germline V gene encodes CDR1 LGHNA and CDR2 YSLEER. CDR3 size: 13 residues. CDR3 loop: CASSQEGGDGYTF. For the CDR3, the DNA is TGCGCCAGCAGCCAAGAAGGTGGGGATGGCTACACCTTC.

The genes are TRBV12-3 or TRBV12-4 and TRBJ1-4; tentative D call: TRBD1 (6 bases). V was cut by 3 bases and J by 8 bases, with 19 bases left in between. This CDR3 contains 16 residues. CDR3 amino acids: CASSLGIGGNQEKLFF. The CDR3 DNA sequence: TGTGCCAGCAGTTTGGGGATAGGGGGGAATCAGGAAAAACTGTTTTTT.

Details on this clonotype: Compared with germline, one end of the junction differs, possibly owing to a read error. The rearrangement uses TRBV4-1 and TRBJ1-5; 8 positions agree with TRBD1. The germline V gene encodes CDR1 MGHRA and CDR2 YSYEKL. The CDR3 spans 15 residues. The CDR3 sequence: CASGQGGQAYQPQHF. The CDR3 DNA reads as TGCGCCAGCGGCCAGGGGGGACAGGCCTATCAGCCCCAGCATTTT.

This rearrangement joins TRBV10-3 to TRBJ2-7, with D tentatively TRBD1 or TRBD2 (6 bases each). CDR1 ENHRY and CDR2 SYGVKD come from the germline V gene. V shed 0 bases and J shed 7 bases, with 16 bases lying between them. The CDR3 is 15 amino acids. This CDR3 reads CAISESQGGYNEQYF. DNA for the CDR3: TGTGCCATCAGTGAGTCACAAGGGGGGTACAATGAGCAGTACTTC.

The rearrangement joins TRBV7-2 to TRBJ1-1; no reliable D call. Germline V gene data show CDR1 as SGHTA and CDR2 as FQGNSA. The CDR3 loop spans 15 amino acids. With 3 bases removed from V and 5 bases from J, the gap between germline ends came to 16 bases. CDR3 DNA: TGTGCCAGCAGCTTGGCGTCGGGGAGAGGAACTGAAGCTTTCTTT. The encoded protein is CASSLASGRGTEAFF.

About this clonotype: An end of the junction differs from the germline gene, which may be a read error. This rearrangement joins TRBV10-3 to TRBJ1-4; maybe TRBD1 (5 bases). This CDR3 has 13 amino acids. Germline CDR1 ENHRY, CDR2 SYGVKD. The CDR3 loop is CAIRGATNEELFF. CDR3 sequence (DNA): TGTGCCATCAGAGGGGCAACTAATGAAGAACTGTTTTTT.

This clonotype was found a few times. The gene calls are TRBV6-5 and TRBJ2-2; TRBD1 matches 8 bases. Per the germline V gene, CDR1 is MNHEY and CDR2 is SVGAGI. This CDR3 spans 17 amino acids. After removal of 1 base from V and 0 bases from J, the junction contained 4 bases not matched to a gene. The CDR3 here is CASSYLSGQANTGELFF. CDR3 DNA sequence: TGTGCCAGCAGTTACTTATCGGGACAGGCGAACACCGGGGAGCTGTTTTTT.

This clonotype occurred many times. The CDR3 DNA is TGTGCCAGCAGCTTCAACCGGGACAGGAACTATGGCTACACCTTC. This translates into CASSFNRDRNYGYTF. The chain links TRBV7-3 to TRBJ1-2; 8 bases map to TRBD1. J was trimmed by 2 bases and V by 3 bases; bases with no gene match: 5. Germline values: CDR1 SGHTA, CDR2 FQGTGA. CDR3 size: 15 residues.

A few counts support this clonotype. The chain uses TRBV19 and TRBJ1-1, with D perhaps TRBD1 (5 bases). The germline V gene encodes CDR1 LNHDA and CDR2 SQIVND (reference sequence). Between the trimmed V and J ends, which lost 3 bases and 3 bases, there was a span of 11 bases. The CDR3 sequence is 14 residues long. The CDR3 DNA sequence: TGTGCCAGTAGTATTGAACAGACAGACACTGAAGCTTTCTTT. Amino acids: CASSIEQTDTEAFF. The variable domain in full, completed from reference TRBV19 and TRBJ1-1, reads DGGITQSPKYLFRKEGQNVTLSCEQNLNHDAMYWYRQDPGQGLRLIYYSQIVNDFQKGDIAEGYSVSREKKESFPLTVTSAQKNPTAFYLCASSIEQTDTEAFFGQGTRLTVV.

DNA for the CDR3: TGTGCCAGCAGCTTAAGGCCAGACCGATCCTACAATGAGCAGTTCTTC. Amino acids: CASSLRPDRSYNEQFF. This chain uses TRBV7-3 with TRBJ2-1; D unresolved. CDR3 size: 16 residues. V lost 1 base to trimming and J lost 1 base, with 11 bases between them. Germline-derived CDR1 and CDR2 are SGHTA and FQGTGA.

The V call is TRBV5-1, the J call TRBJ2-7; D is possibly TRBD1 (6 bases). The CDR3 has 14 amino acids. Germline V lookup: CDR1 SGHRS, CDR2 YFSETQ. The germline V and J ends were trimmed by 4 bases and 4 bases, with 15 bases remaining between them. CDR3 protein: CASSLIWTDYEQYF. CDR3 bases: TGCGCCAGCAGCCTAATCTGGACAGATTACGAGCAGTACTTC.

This clonotype was seen a handful of times. CDR3 bases: TGTGCCAGCAGTTTTTGGGTTGATGGACAACAAGCTGATTCACCCCTCCACTTT. It codes for CASSFWVDGQQADSPLHF. The chain links TRBV12-3 or TRBV12-4 to TRBJ1-6; D perhaps matches TRBD1 (5 bases). The CDR3 length is 18 residues. The V end lost 3 bases, the J end lost 8 bases, and 23 bases lay between the germline ends.

The gene calls are TRBV20-1 and TRBJ2-5, with 8 bases fitting TRBD1. V gave up 3 bases and J gave up 9 bases; unmatched junction bases: 12. CDR3 length: 14 amino acids. Germline loops: CDR1 DFQATT, CDR2 SNEGSKA (reference sequence). DNA for the CDR3: TGCAGTGCTAGTTTGACAGGGGTCAATCAGCCCCAGTACTTC. It codes for CSASLTGVNQPQYF.

The chain employs TRBV10-2 and TRBJ1-1, with D possibly being TRBD1 (6 bases). Trimming took 10 bases from V and 1 from J, leaving 10 bases between them. CDR1 is WSHSY, CDR2 SAAADI, per germline. The CDR3 runs 12 residues. The CDR3 sequence: CAMAGQNTEAFF. Here the CDR3 DNA reads TGCGCCATGGCGGGACAGAACACTGAAGCTTTCTTT.

This clonotype was found many times. The chain is built from TRBV25-1 and TRBJ2-7; TRBD1 matches 7 bases. CDR3 length: 17 amino acids. Looked up from germline, CDR1 is MGHDK and CDR2 is SYGVNS. V gave up 5 bases and J gave up 3 bases; unmatched junction bases: 16. CDR3 loop: CASSSRQGTHSDYEQYF. In DNA form, the CDR3 reads TGTGCCAGCAGTTCAAGACAGGGCACGCACTCGGACTACGAGCAGTACTTC.

This clonotype turned up a few times. The chain couples TRBV9 to TRBJ2-5; 11 bases fit TRBD2. The junction had 9 bases not matched to a gene; V was cut back by 0 bases and J by 5 bases. Germline V gene sequence: CDR1 SGDLS, CDR2 YYNGEE. This CDR3 region has 17 residues. The CDR3 coding sequence is TGTGCCAGCAGCGTAGTTGGGCTAGCGGGGGGTATGGAGACCCAGTACTTC. Amino acid sequence: CASSVVGLAGGMETQYF.

On this clonotype itself: This may stem from a read error, because a much larger clone lies one nucleotide away. The chain uses TRBV24-1 and TRBJ1-3; D is perhaps TRBD1 (5 bases). This CDR3 has 17 residues. Germline V CDR1 and CDR2: KGHDR, SFDVKD. The V end lost 3 bases, the J end lost 0 bases, and 14 bases lay between the germline ends. CDR3 coding DNA: TGTGCCACCAGTGATCTGAAGGGGCCGATCTCTGGAAACACCATATATTTT. This gives the protein CATSDLKGPISGNTIYF.

This clonotype was counted only a few times. The rearrangement links TRBV6-5 to TRBJ1-2, with no clear D. CDR1 MNHEY and CDR2 SVGAGI come from the germline V gene. Trimming took off 5 bases at V and 13 bases at J, with 14 bases between the two ends. The CDR3 runs 11 residues. In DNA form, the CDR3 reads TGTGCCAGCAGTGTCGGTACTCTCTGCACCTTC. Translating it yields CASSVGTLCTF.

The genes are TRBV25-1 and TRBJ1-2; 8 nucleotides match TRBD1. J lost 2 bases, V lost 4 bases, and 6 bases had no gene match. CDR3 length equals 15 residues. Germline CDR1 MGHDK, CDR2 SYGVNS. The CDR3 spells CASSVAGGVNYGYTF. The CDR3 nucleotides are TGTGCCAGCAGTGTTGCAGGGGGCGTGAACTATGGCTACACCTTC.

The chain recombines TRBV19 with TRBJ1-4; TRBD1 is a possible D gene (6 bases). Per germline, CDR1 LNHDA and CDR2 SQIVND (reference sequence). V was trimmed by 6 bases and J by 1 base, leaving 21 bases between them. The CDR3 consists of 18 residues. CDR3 bases: TGTGCCAGTAGATCCAGGGGACACAAGGTGATAACTAATGAAAAACTGTTTTTT. This encodes CASRSRGHKVITNEKLFF.

The chain is built from TRBV15 and TRBJ2-5; D gene unclear. This CDR3 has 12 residues. Germline-derived CDR1 and CDR2 are LNHNV and YYDKDF (reference sequence). V dropped 8 bases and J dropped 6 bases, with 13 bases sitting between them. The CDR3 reads CATRTVKKTQYF. Written as DNA, the CDR3 is TGTGCCACCCGCACAGTGAAAAAGACCCAGTACTTC.

As for this clonotype: One end of the junction does not line up with germline, which may come from a read error. The genes are TRBV20-1 and TRBJ1-3; 9 positions match TRBD1. CDR3 length: 13 residues. Germline-derived CDR1 and CDR2 are DFQATT and SNEGSKA (reference sequence). DNA for the CDR3: TGCAGTGCTAGATCGGGACAGGGAAGCACCATATATTTT. Translation gives CSARSGQGSTIYF.

This clonotype was observed many times. This chain's CDR3 is CATTGATGNSATNEKLFF. In nucleotides, the CDR3 is TGTGCCACAACGGGGGCGACAGGGAATTCCGCAACTAATGAAAAACTGTTTTTT. The V and J genes are TRBV10-3 and TRBJ1-4; the match to TRBD1 covers 7 bases. The ends lost 10 bases at V and 0 bases at J; junction bases unmatched: 17. This CDR3 is 18 amino acids long. Per germline, CDR1 ENHRY and CDR2 SYGVKD.

A few counts support this clonotype. V is TRBV15 and J is TRBJ1-1; the D is unclear. Trimming removed 4 bases from V and 6 bases from J, with 12 bases in between. This CDR3 comprises 13 residues. Germline V CDR1 and CDR2: LNHNV, YYDKDF (reference sequence). The CDR3 nucleotides are TGTGCCACCAGCACGCAGGTCGCCGCTGAAGCTTTCTTT. Translated: CATSTQVAAEAFF. Together with reference TRBV15 and TRBJ1-1, the CDR3 gives the full variable domain: DAMVIQNPRYQVTQFGKPVTLSCSQTLNHNVMYWYQQKSSQAPKLLFHYYDKDFNNEADTPDNFQSRRPNTSFCFLDIRSPGLGDTAMYLCATSTQVAAEAFFGQGTRLTVV.

This clonotype was observed at least ten times. The chain joins TRBV29-1 to TRBJ1-1, with D tentatively TRBD1 (6 bases). Germline loops: CDR1 SQVTM, CDR2 ANQGSEA. This CDR3 is 15 amino acids long. V gave up 2 bases and J gave up 0 bases, with 13 bases separating them. The CDR3, as DNA: TGCAGCGTTGAACCAACCAGGGACATGAACACTGAAGCTTTCTTT. It codes for CSVEPTRDMNTEAFF. Combining the CDR3 with reference TRBV29-1 and TRBJ1-1 gives the whole variable domain SAVISQKPSRDICQRGTSLTIQCQVDSQVTMMFWYRQQPGQSLTLIATANQGSEATYESGFVIDKFPISRPNLTFSTLTVSNMSPEDSSIYLCSVEPTRDMNTEAFFGQGTRLTVV.

The rearrangement uses TRBV11-2 and TRBJ2-6; weak D call: TRBD2 (5 bases). The CDR3 contains 20 residues. Trimming removed 6 bases at V and 0 bases at J, with 24 bases between. Germline loops: CDR1 SGHAT, CDR2 FQNNGV. This chain's CDR3 is CASRPGNGRPLYSGANVLTF. The CDR3 bases are TGTGCCAGCAGACCCGGGAACGGAAGGCCCCTATACTCTGGGGCCAACGTCCTGACTTTC.

This chain links TRBV29-1 with TRBJ2-2; D gene ambiguous. The CDR3 sequence is 10 residues long. Germline loops: CDR1 SQVTM, CDR2 ANQGSEA. V was clipped by 4 bases and J by 7 bases, with 4 bases between them. The CDR3 DNA reads as TGCAGCGTTGCGGGCGGGGAGCTGTTTTTT. This codes for CSVAGGELFF.

V is TRBV28 and J is TRBJ1-3, with D perhaps TRBD1 (5 bases). Trimming pared 10 bases from V and 0 bases from J, leaving 16 bases between. Germline V gives CDR1 MDHEN, CDR2 SYDVKM. This CDR3 has 15 amino acids. CDR3: CATGTLGISGNTIYF. The CDR3 bases are TGTGCCACCGGGACCTTGGGGATCTCTGGAAACACCATATATTTT.

The sample holds one count of this clonotype. One end of the junction fails to match germline, which may point to a read error. The chain uses TRBV12-3 or TRBV12-4 and TRBJ2-7; 10 bases are a match to TRBD2. CDR3 size: 15 residues. CDR3 region: CASSTTSGVSHEQYF. CDR3 in DNA: TGTGCCAGCAGCACAACTAGCGGGGTCTCCCACGAGCAGTACTTC.